A selection of T cell receptor beta chains follows, all from one sample in a study of shared clonotypes between healthy human individuals. Libraries were prepared by immunoSEQ multiplex PCR; TCRdb keeps only in-frame clonotypes and omits some of them. In the table there are millions of clones, roughly 94% of which are singletons. Sequenced material: naive CD4+ T cells sorted from blood. These receptors all stem from a man younger than 30 in good health. The CDR3 runs from the conserved cysteine through the conserved F or W. A D gene is named only where the DNA matches it firmly. Size tells how often a clone was seen (once, few, many) or the class of an expanded clone, and some rows leave it out.

CASASFGERESYGYTF	TGTGCCAGCGCGTCGTTTGGGGAGAGGGAATCGTATGGCTACACCTTC	.	16	.	TRBJ1-2	TRBV7-9
CASSLAGGSTDTQYF	TGTGCCAGCAGTCTAGCGGGGGGCAGCACAGATACGCAGTATTTT	.	15	TRBD2	TRBJ2-3	TRBV9
CASSGRGAGYEQYF	TGTGCCAGCAGTGGCCGGGGCGCAGGCTACGAGCAGTACTTC	.	14	.	TRBJ2-7	TRBV6-5
CAWRRPFSADTQYF	TGTGCCTGGAGGAGGCCATTCAGTGCGGATACGCAGTATTTT	once	14	.	TRBJ2-3	TRBV30
CSHLGSGGGYEQFF	TGCAGCCATCTCGGGAGCGGGGGGGGCTATGAGCAGTTCTTC	.	14	TRBD2	TRBJ2-1	TRBV29-1
CASSQTSGEQFF	TGTGCCAGCAGTCAGACTAGCGGGGAGCAGTTCTTC	.	12	TRBD2	TRBJ2-1	TRBV6-5
CASSLDRVPANYGYTF	TGTGCCAGTAGTCTGGACAGGGTGCCAGCTAACTATGGCTACACCTTC	.	16	TRBD1	TRBJ1-2	TRBV19
CAWSGQGAWNYGYTF	TGTGCCTGGAGTGGACAGGGGGCATGGAACTATGGCTACACCTTC	.	15	TRBD1	TRBJ1-2	TRBV30
CASSYTGGAGEKLFF	TGCGCCAGCAGCTACACAGGGGGCGCGGGTGAAAAACTGTTTTTT	.	15	TRBD1	TRBJ1-4	TRBV5-1
CASSSRTGFDYTF	TGTGCCAGCAGTTCTCGGACAGGGTTTGACTACACCTTC	.	13	TRBD1	TRBJ1-2	TRBV6-5
CASSLEGSPREGVTQYF	TGTGCCAGCAGCTTAGAAGGCAGCCCAAGAGAAGGTGTGACCCAGTACTTC	.	17	.	TRBJ2-5	TRBV7-9
CSVPVQEVYGYTF	TGCAGCGTTCCTGTACAGGAAGTCTATGGCTACACCTTC	.	13	.	TRBJ1-2	TRBV29-1
CASSRQGAGNSPLHF	TGTGCCAGCTCGAGACAGGGGGCAGGGAATTCACCCCTCCACTTT	.	15	TRBD1	TRBJ1-6	TRBV6-5
CASSLPGVTGELFF	TGCGCCAGCAGCTTGCCGGGAGTTACCGGGGAGCTGTTTTTT	.	14	.	TRBJ2-2	TRBV5-1
CASVPSGSRGEQYF	TGTGCTAGTGTCCCTAGCGGGAGTCGTGGGGAGCAGTACTTC	.	14	TRBD2	TRBJ2-7	TRBV12-5
CASSVSVSSGSRGEQFF	TGTGCCAGCAGCGTTTCCGTTTCCAGCGGGAGTAGGGGTGAGCAGTTCTTC	.	17	TRBD2	TRBJ2-1	TRBV9
CASSSDSSGRGNEQFF	TGCGCCAGCAGCTCGGATTCTAGCGGGAGAGGGAATGAGCAGTTCTTC	.	16	TRBD2	TRBJ2-1	TRBV5-1
CAISESSRDTNYGYTF	TGTGCCATCAGTGAGTCTTCCCGGGACACGAACTATGGCTACACCTTC	.	16	.	TRBJ1-2	TRBV10-3
CASSLKDRGPTEAFF	TGTGCCAGCAGCCTAAAGGACAGGGGGCCGACTGAAGCTTTCTTT	.	15	TRBD1	TRBJ1-1	TRBV6-6
CASSSTGHNEQFF	TGTGCCAGCAGCTCCACAGGGCATAATGAGCAGTTCTTC	.	13	.	TRBJ2-1	TRBV7-2
CASSALALGSNQPQHF	TGTGCCAGCTCCGCCCTAGCACTAGGGAGCAATCAGCCCCAGCATTTT	.	16	.	TRBJ1-5	TRBV18
CASSTGLAGGRAYNEQFF	TGTGCCAGCAGCACGGGACTAGCGGGGGGAAGGGCCTACAATGAGCAGTTCTTC	once	18	TRBD2	TRBJ2-1	TRBV7-2
CAWSLTSGSYNEQFF	TGTGCCTGGAGTTTAACTAGCGGCTCCTACAATGAGCAGTTCTTC	.	15	TRBD2	TRBJ2-1	TRBV30
CASSFPLGILAKNIQYF	TGTGCCAGCAGCTTCCCTTTGGGGATATTAGCCAAAAACATTCAGTACTTC	.	17	.	TRBJ2-4	TRBV28
CASSYRDGYEQYF	TGTGCCAGCAGCTATAGGGACGGCTACGAGCAGTACTTC	.	13	.	TRBJ2-7	TRBV7-2
CASSKGQGAADTQYF	TGTGCCAGCAGCAAGGGACAGGGGGCGGCGGATACGCAGTATTTT	.	15	TRBD1	TRBJ2-3	TRBV5-4
CASSRDRGRSNQPQHF	TGCGCCAGCAGCCGAGACAGGGGGCGAAGCAATCAGCCCCAGCATTTT	.	16	TRBD1	TRBJ1-5	TRBV4-1
CASSESSGRARNEQFF	TGTGCCAGCAGTGAATCGTCCGGGAGGGCTCGGAATGAGCAGTTCTTC	.	16	TRBD2	TRBJ2-1	TRBV2
CASSVAWEGNQPQHF	TGTGCCAGCAGTGTGGCCTGGGAGGGGAATCAGCCCCAGCATTTT	.	15	.	TRBJ1-5	TRBV6-1
CASSSDRDTGELFF	TGTGCCAGCAGTTCCGACAGGGACACCGGGGAGCTGTTTTTT	once	14	TRBD1	TRBJ2-2	TRBV6-1
CASSTGGSGYTF	TGTGCCAGCAGCACAGGGGGCTCTGGCTACACCTTC	.	12	TRBD1	TRBJ1-2	TRBV28
CASSLVGKETQYF	TGTGCCAGCAGCTTAGTGGGGAAAGAGACCCAGTACTTC	.	13	.	TRBJ2-5	TRBV7-2
CASSITSGTEAFF	TGTGCCAGTAGTATAACGTCTGGGACTGAAGCTTTCTTT	.	13	.	TRBJ1-1	TRBV19
CASSGSMRTNEKLFF	TGTGCCAGCAGTGGGTCAATGCGGACTAATGAAAAACTGTTTTTT	.	15	.	TRBJ1-4	TRBV6-5
CASSYGYTF	TGTGCCTCATCCTATGGCTACACCTTC	.	9	.	TRBJ1-2	TRBV6-1
CASSPQAGETDTQYF	TGCGCCAGCAGCCCGCAAGCGGGAGAGACAGATACGCAGTATTTT	once	15	TRBD2	TRBJ2-3	TRBV5-1
CASRGAFPHEQYF	TGTGCCAGCAGAGGGGCCTTCCCCCACGAGCAGTACTTC	.	13	.	TRBJ2-7	TRBV6-5
CAISPGQGTNGDYGYTF	TGTGCCATCAGCCCGGGACAGGGCACGAATGGTGACTATGGCTACACCTTC	.	17	TRBD1	TRBJ1-2	TRBV10-3
CASSSPGAGGPSEQFF	TGTGCCAGCAGCTCCCCTGGAGCGGGAGGGCCTAGTGAGCAGTTCTTC	.	16	TRBD2	TRBJ2-1	TRBV5-4
CASSLGGTAFCEQYF	TGTGCCAGCAGCTTAGGGGGGACAGCCTTTTGCGAGCAGTACTTC	.	15	TRBD1	TRBJ2-7	TRBV11-3
CASSGGRGPMNTEAFF	TGTGCCAGCAGCGGGGGCAGGGGACCAATGAACACTGAAGCTTTCTTT	.	16	.	TRBJ1-1	TRBV9
CASSLGLNYEQYF	TGCGCCAGCAGCTTGGGACTGAACTACGAGCAGTACTTC	.	13	.	TRBJ2-7	TRBV5-1
CASSPLWTESGGELFF	TGTGCCAGCAGCCCCCTTTGGACGGAGTCTGGCGGGGAGCTGTTTTTT	.	16	.	TRBJ2-2	TRBV11-3
CASSVQANTEAFF	TGTGCCAGCAGCGTGCAGGCGAACACTGAAGCTTTCTTT	.	13	.	TRBJ1-1	TRBV5-5
CAWEDGAISGNTIYF	TGTGCCTGGGAAGACGGGGCCATCTCTGGAAACACCATATATTTT	.	15	.	TRBJ1-3	TRBV30